These 29 T cell receptor beta chains were all obtained from the same sample, sequenced in a study of radiotherapy plus CTLA-4 blockade in lung cancer. The protocol was immunoSEQ multiplex PCR, while the TCRdb copy is restricted to in-frame clones and leaves out a portion. The table shows 75,000 to 100,000 clones, with 85% to 90% occurring only once. Sequences were derived from peripheral blood, sampled from a patient treated with radiotherapy plus ipilimumab. The origin of the receptors is a human donor with non-small cell lung cancer that progressed on radiotherapy plus ipilimumab.

This sequence joins TRBV5-1 and TRBJ1-5; tentatively, D is TRBD1 (5 bases). The CDR3 extends over 14 amino acids. Germline assignment: CDR1 SGHRS and CDR2 YFSETQ. Trimming cost V 5 bases and J 5 bases, with 14 bases left between them. In nucleotides, the CDR3 is TGCGCCAGCAGTCTTGGGGGAATCGATCAGCCCCAGCATTTT. As protein: CASSLGGIDQPQHF.

This chain joins TRBV30 and TRBJ1-4, with D possibly TRBD1 on 5 matching bases. Germline V gene lookup returns CDR1 GTSNPN and CDR2 SVGIG (reference sequence). CDR3 length: 15 residues. The germline V and J ends were trimmed by 4 bases and 4 bases, with 16 bases remaining between them. CDR3 DNA sequence: TGTGCCTGGAACACACCGGGGCGCCATAATGAAAAACTGTTTTTT. This translates into CAWNTPGRHNEKLFF.

The chain joins TRBV7-9 to TRBJ2-5, with D possibly being TRBD1 (7 bases). V lost 3 bases, J lost 5 bases, and 16 bases lay in between. The CDR3 runs 15 residues. Per germline, CDR1 SEHNR and CDR2 FQNEAQ (reference sequence). The CDR3 reads CASSFTSPGGETQYF. The CDR3 nucleotides read TGTGCCAGCAGCTTCACCAGTCCAGGGGGGGAGACCCAGTACTTC.

This chain connects TRBV11-3 to TRBJ2-7, with D perhaps TRBD2 (6 bases). This CDR3 region has 16 residues. V dropped 5 bases and J dropped 6 bases, with 23 bases sitting between them. The germline CDR1 and CDR2 sequences are SGHNT and YENEEA. CDR3 sequence (DNA): TGTGCCAGCAGCAGCCCCCCTAGCGCCGAGCTAAGCGAGCAGTACTTC. As protein: CASSSPPSAELSEQYF. The variable domain in full, completed from reference TRBV11-3 and TRBJ2-7, reads EAGVVQSPRYKIIEKKQPVAFWCNPISGHNTLYWYLQNLGQGPELLIRYENEEAVDDSQLPKDRFSAERLKGVDSTLKIQPAELGDSAVYLCASSSPPSAELSEQYFGPGTRLTVT.

The gene calls are TRBV27 and TRBJ1-1, with a weak D call TRBD1 (5 bases). Germline V gene lookup returns CDR1 MNHEY and CDR2 SMNVEV (reference sequence). The CDR3 has 14 amino acids. The ends were cut back, 6 bases at V and 1 base at J, with 12 bases in the middle. This CDR3 reads CASRWVGGNTEAFF. In DNA, the CDR3 is TGTGCCAGCAGATGGGTGGGGGGGAACACTGAAGCTTTCTTT.

V usage is TRBV5-6 and J usage is TRBJ2-1, with D possibly matching TRBD2 (5 bases). The V end lost 4 bases, the J end lost 0 bases, and 11 bases lay between the germline ends. From germline, CDR1 is SGHDT and CDR2 YYEEEE. The CDR3 extends over 15 amino acids. The DNA of the CDR3 is TGTGCCAGCAGCCCCAGCGGTGGCTCCTACAATGAGCAGTTCTTC. Protein product: CASSPSGGSYNEQFF.

The rearrangement joins TRBV27 to TRBJ2-7, with D hard to call. CDR3 length equals 13 residues. CDR1 and CDR2 from the germline V gene are MNHEY and SMNVEV (reference sequence). V lost 5 bases, J lost 4 bases, and 12 bases lay in between. The CDR3, as DNA: TGTGCCAGCAGTCCCAGTTTTGGGTACGAGCAGTACTTC. As protein: CASSPSFGYEQYF.

The chain recombines TRBV7-8 with TRBJ2-6; D is tentatively TRBD1 or TRBD2 (5 bases each). The V end was cut by 5 bases, the J end by 4 bases, with 27 bases between. Germline V gene sequence: CDR1 SGHVS, CDR2 FQNEAQ. The CDR3 runs 20 residues. The CDR3 sequence is CASSAQLSGTAMGGANVLTF. The CDR3 coding sequence is TGTGCCAGCAGCGCGCAACTGTCAGGGACGGCGATGGGGGGGGCCAACGTCCTGACTTTC.

The gene calls are TRBV4-1 and TRBJ2-7; perhaps TRBD2 as D (5 bases). The germline V and J ends were trimmed by 0 bases and 3 bases, with 12 bases remaining between them. Germline CDR1 MGHRA, CDR2 YSYEKL. The length of the CDR3 is 15 residues. The CDR3 bases are TGCGCCAGCAGCCAAGATCTGGGGAGTCTCTACGAGCAGTACTTC. It encodes CASSQDLGSLYEQYF.

The V gene is TRBV5-1, the J gene TRBJ1-1; D is perhaps TRBD1 (5 bases). V was pared by 1 base and J by 6 bases, with 10 bases between. CDR1 SGHRS and CDR2 YFSETQ come from the germline V gene. This CDR3 region has 13 residues. CDR3 bases: TGCGCCAGCAGCTTGTCCCTGGGGGCTGAAGCTTTCTTT. It yields the protein CASSLSLGAEAFF.

The chain uses TRBV7-9 and TRBJ1-4, with D hard to call. This CDR3 comprises 14 residues. Germline loops: CDR1 SEHNR, CDR2 FQNEAQ (reference sequence). Trimming stripped 2 bases from V and 4 bases from J, with 8 bases between. The chain's CDR3 is CASSLTAGNEKLFF. CDR3 coding DNA: TGTGCCAGCAGCTTAACGGCGGGTAATGAAAAACTGTTTTTT.

In its sample, this clone was seen once. The V and J genes are TRBV27 and TRBJ2-5; 8 bases match TRBD2. The J call may be wrong; the DNA end is better matched by TRBJ2-7. CDR3 length: 15 residues. CDR1 is MNHEY, CDR2 SMNVEV, per germline (reference sequence). In DNA form, the CDR3 reads TGTGCCAGCAGTTCCCTATCAGCGGGAGTCTACGAGCAGTACTTC. As protein: CASSSLSAGVYEQYF.

This sequence joins TRBV27 and TRBJ2-1, with a tentative D call TRBD2 (5 bases). V dropped 8 bases and J dropped 7 bases, with 15 bases sitting between them. The CDR3 has 13 residues. Germline V lookup: CDR1 MNHEY, CDR2 SMNVEV (reference sequence). The CDR3 protein is CASSDSLGNEQFF. Here the CDR3 DNA reads TGTGCCAGCTCGGACTCCCTAGGGAATGAGCAGTTCTTC.

The rearrangement joins TRBV19 to TRBJ2-2; tentatively, D is TRBD2 (7 bases). Trimming shortened V by 6 bases and J by 5 bases, and 19 bases separated the two germline ends. The CDR3 loop spans 16 amino acids. Germline V gives CDR1 LNHDA, CDR2 SQIVND (reference sequence). The CDR3 bases are TGTGCCAGTAGAATGCCGGGGGGCAGAGGGACCGGGGAGCTGTTTTTT. Translating gives CASRMPGGRGTGELFF. The complete variable domain, with remaining parts taken from reference TRBV19 and TRBJ2-2, reads DGGITQSPKYLFRKEGQNVTLSCEQNLNHDAMYWYRQDPGQGLRLIYYSQIVNDFQKGDIAEGYSVSREKKESFPLTVTSAQKNPTAFYLCASRMPGGRGTGELFFGEGSRLTVL.

The chain employs TRBV6-6 and TRBJ1-1, with D possibly being TRBD1 (5 bases). The CDR3 runs to 14 residues. The germline V gene has CDR1 MNHNY and CDR2 SVGAGI (reference sequence). V lost 5 bases and J 1 base, leaving 11 bases between the germline ends. CDR3 nucleotide sequence: TGTGCCAGCAGTGCCGGGACGGGGAACACTGAAGCTTTCTTT. It yields the protein CASSAGTGNTEAFF.

The rearrangement uses TRBV4-1 and TRBJ1-3, with unresolved D. CDR3 length: 14 residues. V shed 4 bases and J shed 1 base, with 8 bases lying between them. The germline CDR1 and CDR2 sequences are MGHRA and YSYEKL. The chain's CDR3 is CASSLAVSGNTIYF. CDR3 bases: TGCGCCAGCAGCCTAGCGGTGTCTGGAAACACCATATATTTT.

The chain carries TRBV7-8 and TRBJ2-6; D is uncertain. This CDR3 comprises 15 residues. From germline, CDR1 is SGHVS and CDR2 FQNEAQ. The V gene lost 3 bases and the J gene lost 4 bases, with 10 bases spanning the gap. CDR3 sequence: CASSFERYGANVLTF. CDR3 in DNA: TGTGCCAGCAGCTTCGAAAGATACGGGGCCAACGTCCTGACTTTC.

This clone showed up just a few times. The rearrangement uses TRBV6-6 and TRBJ1-1; the D is unclear. CDR1 is MNHNY, CDR2 SVGAGI, per germline (reference sequence). CDR3 length: 13 amino acids. V was clipped by 4 bases and J by 5 bases, with 11 bases between them. CDR3 sequence: CASSLSGLTEAFF. The CDR3 bases are TGTGCCAGCAGTTTGTCGGGGTTGACTGAAGCTTTCTTT.

This clone appeared once. The V call is TRBV4-2, the J call TRBJ2-1; 10 positions match TRBD1. CDR1 and CDR2 (germline): LGHNA, YNFKEQ. The V segment lost 3 bases and the J segment 9 bases; nucleotides outside the gene matches: 5. The CDR3 is 14 amino acids. CDR3 sequence (DNA): TGTGCCAGCAGCCACCGGGACAGGGGAGCTGAGCAGTTCTTC. This sequence encodes CASSHRDRGAEQFF.

The chain uses TRBV10-3 and TRBJ1-2, with no clear D. Germline V CDR1 and CDR2: ENHRY, SYGVKD. Trimming took off 2 bases at V and 0 bases at J, with 10 bases between the two ends. CDR3 size: 15 residues. The CDR3 reads CAISEGPPPNYGYTF. The DNA of the CDR3 is TGTGCCATCAGTGAGGGGCCTCCTCCTAACTATGGCTACACCTTC.

V usage is TRBV19 and J usage is TRBJ2-3; 10 nucleotides match TRBD1. Germline V gene data show CDR1 as LNHDA and CDR2 as SQIVND (reference sequence). Unmatched junction bases numbered 12, after V lost 6 bases and J lost 6 bases. There are 16 residues in the CDR3. The CDR3 spells CASSPRPGQGTDTQYF. CDR3 in DNA: TGTGCCAGTAGCCCTCGACCGGGACAGGGGACCGATACGCAGTATTTT.

The chain uses TRBV6-5 and TRBJ1-3; D remains ambiguous. V was trimmed by 10 bases and J by 1 base, leaving 14 bases between them. The germline gives CDR1 MNHEY, CDR2 SVGAGI. This CDR3 has 14 residues. CDR3 in DNA: TGTGCCATCCTAGGATTGGGTTCTGGAAACACCATATATTTT. Its protein is CAILGLGSGNTIYF.

The chain uses TRBV6-1 and TRBJ2-3; D remains unclear. The V gene's germline CDR1 is MNHNS and CDR2 SASEGT. The CDR3 runs to 15 residues. The V end was cut by 10 bases, the J end by 4 bases, with 21 bases between. CDR3 DNA: TGTGCCAACCCGGGCCCCAACCGCAGCGCAGATACGCAGTATTTT. It encodes CANPGPNRSADTQYF.

V is TRBV30 and J is TRBJ2-1; 8 nucleotides match TRBD2. This CDR3 has 15 residues. Trimming took 2 bases from V and 9 from J; bases not matched to a gene: 12. Germline-derived CDR1 and CDR2 are GTSNPN and SVGIG (reference sequence). CDR3 protein: CAWSPPGGLAIEQFF. The CDR3 DNA reads TGTGCCTGGAGTCCCCCGGGAGGACTAGCTATTGAGCAGTTCTTC.

The chain joins TRBV25-1 to TRBJ2-1, with 11 nucleotides matching TRBD2. Per germline, CDR1 MGHDK and CDR2 SYGVNS. The CDR3 spans 15 residues. Trimming removed 3 bases from V and 6 bases from J; junction bases left unmatched: 4. The CDR3, as DNA: TGTGCCAGCAGTGAGAGGACTAGCGGGTTCAATGAGCAGTTCTTC. Amino acids: CASSERTSGFNEQFF.

The V gene is TRBV7-3, the J gene TRBJ1-2, with D possibly TRBD1 on 6 matching bases. The CDR3 length is 16 residues. CDR1 is SGHTA and CDR2 is FQGTGA in the germline V gene. The V gene lost 5 bases and the J gene lost 6 bases, with 22 bases spanning the gap. CDR3 bases: TGTGCCAGCAGCCCAAGGGGGGGCCCCAATATGGATGGCTACACCTTC. Its protein is CASSPRGGPNMDGYTF.

J is TRBJ2-1 and V is TRBV28; no clear D gene. This CDR3 comprises 15 residues. V was clipped by 6 bases and J by 7 bases, with 19 bases between them. Per germline, CDR1 MDHEN and CDR2 SYDVKM. CDR3 nucleotide sequence: TGTGCCAGCAGCGGAAGTGGTAGGAGAGTGAATGAGCAGTTCTTC. Encoded protein: CASSGSGRRVNEQFF.

The chain has TRBV5-1 and TRBJ2-1; D might be TRBD1 or TRBD2, each matching 5 bases. CDR3 length: 11 residues. From germline, CDR1 is SGHRS and CDR2 YFSETQ. V shed 3 bases and J shed 12 bases, with 10 bases lying between them. The CDR3 nucleotides are TGCGCCAGCAGCTCCCCGGGACCGCAGTTCTTC. Residues: CASSSPGPQFF.

The chain has TRBV4-1 and TRBJ2-7; maybe TRBD2 (5 bases). The germline V gene has CDR1 MGHRA and CDR2 YSYEKL. The CDR3 runs to 15 residues. V lost 4 bases and J 0 bases, leaving 13 bases between the germline ends. CDR3 sequence reads: CASSPSGVRSYEQYF. The CDR3, as DNA: TGCGCCAGCAGCCCCTCCGGGGTTCGCTCCTACGAGCAGTACTTC.